The sequence of this TCR beta chain was determined in a study of T cells in Graves' hyperthyroidism and ophthalmopathy. Regions amplified from RNA transcripts were the TCR beta CDR3 regions. The TCR CDR3 first-round RT-PCR relied on the HTBI primer set. From the multiplex PCR reads, TCRdb called clonotypes with MiXCR, one entry per CDR3 protein. Among 700,000 or so distinct CDR3 sequences listed, less than 20% were seen once. This clonotype was seen more than once but under ten times. The CDR3 extends over 12 amino acids. The germline V gene has CDR1 SQVTM and CDR2 ANQGSEA. The ends were cut back, 0 bases at V and 4 bases at J, with 6 bases in the middle.

The J gene is TRBJ1-2, the V gene TRBV29-1, with D unresolved. What was sequenced was blood. The receptor was isolated from a man aged 18 to 29 with Graves' hyperthyroidism. The CDR3 sequence is CSVEDFRYGYTF. CDR3 bases: TGCAGCGTTGAAGATTTCCGCTATGGCTACACCTTC.